This T cell receptor beta chain was recorded in a study of human T cells and chemical hapten exposure. Study context: All through the approximately 25-week study, the scalp of each patient received diphenylcyclopropenone doses weekly.

Time point here: patch test 3, about 24 weeks after DPC sensitization. As for treatment: therapeutic diphenylcyclopropenone sensitization with weekly scalp DPC. Donors were 18 to 70-year-old alopecia patients suitable for DPC. Per the study methods: TCRs per sample had a median of approximately 100,000 and ranged from roughly 23,224 to 700,000. TCRdb re-called the RACE reads through MiXCR, storing one row per CDR3 protein. The V and J calls were determined by TCRdb, not by the authors. The table includes about 120,000 distinct CDR3 sequences, around 10% detected once. This clonotype was counted at least ten times. Trimming at V came to 0 bases and at J to 4 bases, leaving 6 bases not matched to a gene. This CDR3 has 16 amino acids. CDR1 is MNHEY, CDR2 SVGAGI, per germline.

This sequence joins TRBV6-5 and TRBJ2-3; TRBD2 agrees at 8 bases. This material consisted of whole blood, taken in connection with sensitization to the hapten diphenylcyclopropenone (DPC). The receptor was isolated from a woman in her forties or fifties with alopecia areata. Some clones in this sample may be carry-over from other donors' samples. The CDR3, as DNA: TGTGCCAGCAGTTACTCAGACCGGGGGGGCCCAGATACGCAGTATTTT. Translated, it gives CASSYSDRGGPDTQYF.